Following are 21 T cell receptor beta chains from one sample sequenced in a study of chemoradiotherapy in HPV16-positive cancers. Only in-frame clones appear in the TCRdb table, and some are missing; sequencing was by immunoSEQ multiplex PCR. The table records 17,000 or so clones, 65% to 80% of them present only once. The input for sequencing was tumor tissue, taken from a patient who underwent chemoradiotherapy. All receptors come from a human donor with HPV-associated anogenital cancer.

The gene calls are TRBV19 and TRBJ1-5; D is undetermined. Germline V gene sequence: CDR1 LNHDA, CDR2 SQIVND (reference sequence). The CDR3 is 14 amino acids. Trimming took 7 bases from V and 3 from J, leaving 13 bases between them. CDR3 loop: CASIGIGLNQPQHF. The CDR3 DNA reads TGTGCCAGTATCGGCATAGGGCTCAATCAGCCCCAGCATTTT.

This rearrangement joins TRBV9 to TRBJ1-1; TRBD1 might be the D (5 bases). With 0 bases removed from V and 6 bases from J, the gap between germline ends came to 12 bases. The CDR3 loop spans 14 amino acids. Germline V gene data show CDR1 as SGDLS and CDR2 as YYNGEE. CDR3 protein: CASSVVAGTAEAFF. Here the CDR3 DNA reads TGTGCCAGCAGCGTAGTTGCAGGGACGGCTGAAGCTTTCTTT. The entire variable domain, with the rest obtained from reference TRBV9 and TRBJ1-1, is as follows: DSGVTQTPKHLITATGQRVTLRCSPRSGDLSVYWYQQSLDQGLQFLIQYYNGEERAKGNILERFSAQQFPDLHSELNLSSLELGDSALYFCASSVVAGTAEAFFGQGTRLTVV.

The rearrangement uses TRBV10-3 and TRBJ1-1, with TRBD1 matching 11 bases. CDR1 is ENHRY, CDR2 SYGVKD, per germline. The V segment lost 6 bases and the J segment 5 bases; nucleotides outside the gene matches: 5. The CDR3 runs to 14 residues. In DNA form, the CDR3 reads TGTGCCATCAGCTCCGGGACAGGGGGGACTGAAGCTTTCTTT. Residues: CAISSGTGGTEAFF.

The V call is TRBV10-1, the J call TRBJ2-2, with 9 bases matching TRBD1. CDR3 length: 15 residues. Germline V gives CDR1 WNHNN, CDR2 SYGVQD (reference sequence). The V and J ends lost 8 bases and 4 bases, in that order; junction bases with no gene match: 8. The CDR3 region is CASSGTGRTTGELFF. DNA for the CDR3: TGCGCCAGCTCCGGGACAGGGCGAACCACCGGGGAGCTGTTTTTT.

The chain recombines TRBV5-1 with TRBJ1-1, with D perhaps matching TRBD1 (5 bases). The CDR3 length is 14 residues. V lost 4 bases and J lost 4, with 14 bases in between. Germline-derived CDR1 and CDR2 are SGHRS and YFSETQ. CDR3 in amino acids: CASSVKQEATEAFF. CDR3 in DNA: TGCGCCAGCAGCGTCAAACAGGAGGCCACTGAAGCTTTCTTT. The full variable domain, in which reference TRBV5-1 and TRBJ1-1 provide the parts outside the CDR3, is KAGVTQTPRYLIKTRGQQVTLSCSPISGHRSVSWYQQTPGQGLQFLFEYFSETQRNKGNFPGRFSGRQFSNSRSEMNVSTLELGDSALYLCASSVKQEATEAFFGQGTRLTVV.

This clone was seen more than once but under ten times. The chain carries TRBV6-4 and TRBJ2-7; TRBD2 might be the D (6 bases). The V end was cut by 2 bases, the J end by 2 bases, with 7 bases between. This CDR3 spans 13 amino acids. Per the germline V gene, CDR1 is MRHNA and CDR2 is SNTAGT. CDR3: CASSDRGTYEQYF. In DNA, the CDR3 is TGTGCCAGCAGTGACCGCGGGACCTACGAGCAGTACTTC.

The chain uses TRBV14 and TRBJ1-4; 9 positions agree with TRBD1. The CDR3 is 16 residues long. J lost 6 bases, V lost 0 bases, and 5 bases had no gene match. Germline CDR1 reads SGHDN; CDR2 reads FVKESK. CDR3 in amino acids: CASSQDWGQGDEKLFF. The CDR3 DNA follows: TGTGCCAGCAGCCAAGATTGGGGACAGGGAGATGAAAAACTGTTTTTT.

This clone was seen a handful of times. This chain links TRBV5-1 with TRBJ2-3, with D unresolved. The germline V and J ends were trimmed by 1 base and 7 bases, with 13 bases remaining between them. In germline, CDR1 is SGHRS, CDR2 YFSETQ. The CDR3 covers 14 residues. The CDR3 coding sequence is TGCGCCAGCAGCTTGCCCAGTTCCCAGAATACGCAGTATTTT. It codes for CASSLPSSQNTQYF.

The genes are TRBV28 and TRBJ1-1; D uncertain. Trimming pared 6 bases from V and 0 bases from J, leaving 8 bases between. The CDR3 loop spans 13 amino acids. Germline-derived CDR1 and CDR2 are MDHEN and SYDVKM. This chain's CDR3 is CASSGRMNTEAFF. CDR3 sequence (DNA): TGTGCCAGCAGCGGACGGATGAACACTGAAGCTTTCTTT.

The V call is TRBV30, the J call TRBJ1-4; D might be TRBD1 (5 bases). The CDR3 loop spans 14 amino acids. Germline loops: CDR1 GTSNPN, CDR2 SVGIG (reference sequence). The V end lost 8 bases, the J end lost 0 bases, and 13 bases lay between the germline ends. For the CDR3, the DNA is TGTGCCCACGGGACTGAAGCAACTAATGAAAAACTGTTTTTT. It encodes CAHGTEATNEKLFF.

This rearrangement joins TRBV11-2 to TRBJ2-3, with D unresolved. In germline, CDR1 is SGHAT, CDR2 FQNNGV. Trimming left V 1 base short and J 5 bases short, with 4 bases between. CDR3 length: 12 amino acids. CDR3 protein: CASSLVRDTQYF. DNA of the CDR3: TGTGCCAGCAGCTTAGTGAGAGATACGCAGTATTTT.

This clone is medium-sized. J is TRBJ2-6 and V is TRBV9; D unclear. The V end was cut by 3 bases, the J end by 0 bases, with 7 bases between. The CDR3 has 15 amino acids. The V gene's germline CDR1 is SGDLS and CDR2 YYNGEE. The CDR3 loop is CASSDEFSGANVLTF. The DNA of the CDR3 is TGTGCCAGCAGCGATGAGTTCTCTGGGGCCAACGTCCTGACTTTC. The whole variable domain, remainder taken from reference TRBV9 and TRBJ2-6, is DSGVTQTPKHLITATGQRVTLRCSPRSGDLSVYWYQQSLDQGLQFLIQYYNGEERAKGNILERFSAQQFPDLHSELNLSSLELGDSALYFCASSDEFSGANVLTFGAGSRLTVL.

The rearrangement uses TRBV6-5 and TRBJ1-2; the match to TRBD1 covers 7 bases. CDR3 length equals 14 residues. Germline V gene sequence: CDR1 MNHEY, CDR2 SVGAGI. The junction had 12 bases not matched to a gene; V was cut back by 7 bases and J by 7 bases. Here the CDR3 reads CASTTQGGSGGYTF. The CDR3 nucleotides read TGTGCCAGCACTACCCAGGGGGGTTCTGGTGGCTACACCTTC.

J is TRBJ2-5 and V is TRBV2; D unclear. The ends were cut back, 5 bases at V and 2 bases at J, with 3 bases in the middle. This CDR3 is built from 11 residues. The V gene's germline CDR1 is SNHLY and CDR2 FYNNEI. CDR3: CASSLQETQYF. CDR3 in DNA: TGTGCCAGCAGTTTGCAAGAGACCCAGTACTTC.

The chain uses TRBV6-6 and TRBJ1-2, with no clear D. CDR1 is MNHNY and CDR2 is SVGAGI in the germline V gene (reference sequence). There are 16 residues in the CDR3. The ends were cut back, 0 bases at V and 3 bases at J, with 14 bases in the middle. For the CDR3, the DNA is TGTGCCAGCAGTTACTCGGCAGGCCTAAAGGACTATGGCTACACCTTC. Protein sequence: CASSYSAGLKDYGYTF.

In its sample, this clone was seen once. The sample carries other DNA sequences with the same CDR3. V is TRBV2 and J is TRBJ1-2, with D hard to call. V lost 2 bases and J lost 0, with 4 bases in between. From germline, CDR1 is SNHLY and CDR2 FYNNEI. This CDR3 has 13 amino acids. The CDR3 loop is CASSERSNYGYTF. The DNA for the CDR3 is TGTGCCAGCAGTGAACGGTCTAACTATGGCTACACCTTC.

By frequency in the sample, this clone is medium-sized. The chain combines TRBV28 with TRBJ2-5; no clear D gene. The CDR3 loop spans 12 amino acids. Trimming left V 6 bases short and J 5 bases short, with 10 bases between. The germline CDR1 and CDR2 sequences are MDHEN and SYDVKM. CDR3 region: CASRATMETQYF. CDR3 coding DNA: TGTGCCAGCAGGGCTACAATGGAGACCCAGTACTTC.

This clone was found once. The chain recombines TRBV29-1 with TRBJ2-1; D unresolved. Trimming pared 7 bases from V and 8 bases from J, leaving 9 bases between. Looked up from germline, CDR1 is SQVTM and CDR2 is ANQGSEA. This CDR3 has 10 residues. CDR3: CSAQVDEQFF. The CDR3 DNA reads as TGCAGCGCTCAAGTCGATGAGCAGTTCTTC.

The chain couples TRBV5-6 to TRBJ2-5; D unresolved. The end of the DNA aligns better with TRBJ2-7, so the J call may be wrong. The CDR3 consists of 14 residues. CDR1 and CDR2 (germline): SGHDT, YYEEEE. CDR3 nucleotides: TGTGCCAGCAGCTTGATCGAGGCCCCCTACGAGCAGTACTTC. Amino acid sequence: CASSLIEAPYEQYF.

J is TRBJ1-6 and V is TRBV19; 8 bases fit TRBD1. CDR1 LNHDA and CDR2 SQIVND come from the germline V gene (reference sequence). The CDR3 consists of 15 residues. J lost 10 bases, V lost 3 bases, and 8 bases had no gene match. The CDR3 DNA follows: TGTGCCAGTAGTATGGACAGGGAGTTCCGATCACCCCTCCACTTT. This translates into CASSMDREFRSPLHF.

This rearrangement joins TRBV5-1 to TRBJ2-5; 11 nucleotides line up with TRBD1. Trimming removed 3 bases from V and 0 bases from J; junction bases left unmatched: 1. There are 15 residues in the CDR3. Germline CDR1 reads SGHRS; CDR2 reads YFSETQ. The CDR3 nucleotides read TGCGCCAGCAGCTCGGGACAGGGGGACCAAGAGACCCAGTACTTC. Protein sequence: CASSSGQGDQETQYF.